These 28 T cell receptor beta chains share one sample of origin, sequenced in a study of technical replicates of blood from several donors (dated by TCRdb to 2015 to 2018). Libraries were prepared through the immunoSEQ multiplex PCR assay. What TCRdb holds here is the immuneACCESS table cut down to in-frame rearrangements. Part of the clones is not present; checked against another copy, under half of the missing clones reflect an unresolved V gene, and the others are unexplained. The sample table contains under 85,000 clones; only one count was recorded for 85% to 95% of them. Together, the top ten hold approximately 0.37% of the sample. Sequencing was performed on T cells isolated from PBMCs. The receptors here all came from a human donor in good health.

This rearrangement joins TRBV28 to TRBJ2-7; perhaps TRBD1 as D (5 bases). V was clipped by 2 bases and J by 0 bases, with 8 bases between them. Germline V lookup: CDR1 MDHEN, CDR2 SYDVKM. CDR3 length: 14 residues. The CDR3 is CASSLRQGSYEQYF. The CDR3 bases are TGTGCCAGCAGTTTAAGGCAGGGCTCCTACGAGCAGTACTTC.

The CDR3 nucleotides are TGTGCCAGCAGTCCAGGGGGCGCTGGGGCCAACGTCCTGACTTTC. Translated, it gives CASSPGGAGANVLTF. V and J are TRBV7-2 and TRBJ2-6; 8 bases are shared with TRBD1. V shed 6 bases and J 2 bases; nucleotides not matched to a gene: 3. The length of the CDR3 is 15 residues. The germline V gene encodes CDR1 SGHTA and CDR2 FQGNSA.

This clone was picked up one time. DNA for the CDR3: TGTGCCACCAGCAGAGATCAGGGAATGAAAGTTAACTATGGCTACACCTTC. It translates to CATSRDQGMKVNYGYTF. J is TRBJ1-2 and V is TRBV15; D perhaps matches TRBD1 (5 bases). Trimming cost V 0 bases and J 1 base, with 15 bases left between them. The CDR3 has 17 amino acids. Germline CDR1 and CDR2: LNHNV and YYDKDF (reference sequence).

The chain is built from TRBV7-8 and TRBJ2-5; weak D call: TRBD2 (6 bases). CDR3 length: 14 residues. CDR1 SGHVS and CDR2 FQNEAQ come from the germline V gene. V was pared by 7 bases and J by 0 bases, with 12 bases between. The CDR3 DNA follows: TGTGCCAGCAACGGAGGGGTGTACCAAGAGACCCAGTACTTC. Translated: CASNGGVYQETQYF.

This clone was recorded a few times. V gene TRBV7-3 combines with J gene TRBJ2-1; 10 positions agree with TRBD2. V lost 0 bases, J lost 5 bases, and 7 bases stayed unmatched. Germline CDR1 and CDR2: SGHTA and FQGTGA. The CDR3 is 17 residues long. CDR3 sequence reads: CASSLTGGTSGNNEQFF. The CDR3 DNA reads TGTGCCAGCAGCTTAACGGGGGGAACTAGCGGGAACAATGAGCAGTTCTTC.

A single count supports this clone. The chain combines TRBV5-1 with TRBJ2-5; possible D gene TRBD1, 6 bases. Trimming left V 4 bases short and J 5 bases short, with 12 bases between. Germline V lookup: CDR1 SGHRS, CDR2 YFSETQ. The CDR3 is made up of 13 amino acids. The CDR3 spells CASSAGQLETQYF. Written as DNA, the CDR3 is TGCGCCAGCAGCGCTGGACAGCTGGAGACCCAGTACTTC.

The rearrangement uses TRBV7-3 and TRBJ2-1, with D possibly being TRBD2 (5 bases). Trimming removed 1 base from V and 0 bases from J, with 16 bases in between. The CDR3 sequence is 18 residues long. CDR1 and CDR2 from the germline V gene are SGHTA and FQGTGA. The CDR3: CASSLIAASPSSYNEQFF. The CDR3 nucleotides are TGTGCCAGCAGCTTAATAGCCGCTAGCCCGAGCTCCTACAATGAGCAGTTCTTC. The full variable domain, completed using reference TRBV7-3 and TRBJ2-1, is GAGVSQTPSNKVTEKGKYVELRCDPISGHTALYWYRQSLGQGPEFLIYFQGTGAADDSGLPNDRFFAVRPEGSVSTLKIQRTERGDSAVYLCASSLIAASPSSYNEQFFGPGTRLTVL.

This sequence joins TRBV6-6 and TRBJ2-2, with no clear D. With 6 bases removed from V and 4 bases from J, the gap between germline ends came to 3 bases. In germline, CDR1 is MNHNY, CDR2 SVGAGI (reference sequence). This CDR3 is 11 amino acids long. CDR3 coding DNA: TGTGCCAGCAGCCTCACCGGGGAGCTGTTTTTT. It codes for CASSLTGELFF.

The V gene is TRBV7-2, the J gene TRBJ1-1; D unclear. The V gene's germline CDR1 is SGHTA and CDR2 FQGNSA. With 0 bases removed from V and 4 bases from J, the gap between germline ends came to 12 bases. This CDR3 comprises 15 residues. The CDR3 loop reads CASSLAPGVSTEAFF. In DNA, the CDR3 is TGTGCCAGCAGCTTAGCGCCCGGGGTTAGCACTGAAGCTTTCTTT.

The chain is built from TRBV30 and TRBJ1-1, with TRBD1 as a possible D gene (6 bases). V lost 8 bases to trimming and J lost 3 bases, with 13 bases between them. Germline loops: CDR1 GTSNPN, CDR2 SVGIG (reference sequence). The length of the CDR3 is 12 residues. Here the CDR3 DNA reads TGTGCCCGAAACAGGGCGGACACTGAAGCTTTCTTT. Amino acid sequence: CARNRADTEAFF.

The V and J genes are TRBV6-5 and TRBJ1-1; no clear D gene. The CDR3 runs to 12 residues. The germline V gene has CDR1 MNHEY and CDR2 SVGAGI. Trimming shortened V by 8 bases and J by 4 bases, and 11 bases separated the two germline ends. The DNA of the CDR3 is TGTGCCAGCTGGAGGGAAGGCACTGAAGCTTTCTTT. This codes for CASWREGTEAFF.

The CDR3 sequence is CASTSGRSNEQFF. CDR3 nucleotide sequence: TGTGCCAGTACTAGCGGGAGGTCGAATGAGCAGTTCTTC. J is TRBJ2-1 and V is TRBV19; TRBD2 agrees at 11 bases. The CDR3 sequence is 13 residues long. Looked up from germline, CDR1 is LNHDA and CDR2 is SQIVND (reference sequence). V was clipped by 7 bases and J by 7 bases; unmatched bases: 3.

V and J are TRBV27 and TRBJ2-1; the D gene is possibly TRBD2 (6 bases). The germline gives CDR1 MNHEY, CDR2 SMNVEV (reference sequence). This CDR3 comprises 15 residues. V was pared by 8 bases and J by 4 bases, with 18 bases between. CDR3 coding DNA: TGTGCCAGCGGCAGACTAGAGACAAAATACAATGAGCAGTTCTTC. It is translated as CASGRLETKYNEQFF.

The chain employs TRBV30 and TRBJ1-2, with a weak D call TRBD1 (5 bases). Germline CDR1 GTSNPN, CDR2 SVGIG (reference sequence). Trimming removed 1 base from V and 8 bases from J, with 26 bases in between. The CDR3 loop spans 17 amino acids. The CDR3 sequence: CAWSAPYLSGDGGGYTF. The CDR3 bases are TGTGCCTGGAGTGCTCCCTATCTAAGCGGGGACGGAGGGGGCTACACCTTC.

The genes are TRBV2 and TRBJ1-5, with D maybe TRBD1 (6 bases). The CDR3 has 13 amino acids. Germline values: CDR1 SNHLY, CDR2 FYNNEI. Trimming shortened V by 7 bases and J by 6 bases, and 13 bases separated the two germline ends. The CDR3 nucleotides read TGTGCCAGCACGTGGGACATACTTCAGCCCCAGCATTTT. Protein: CASTWDILQPQHF.

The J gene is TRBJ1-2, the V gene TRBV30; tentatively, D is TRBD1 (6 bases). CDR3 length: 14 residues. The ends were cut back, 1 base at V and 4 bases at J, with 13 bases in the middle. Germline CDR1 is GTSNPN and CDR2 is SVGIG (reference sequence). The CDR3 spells CAWSAPTGLYGYTF. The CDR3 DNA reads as TGTGCCTGGAGTGCCCCTACAGGGCTCTATGGCTACACCTTC.

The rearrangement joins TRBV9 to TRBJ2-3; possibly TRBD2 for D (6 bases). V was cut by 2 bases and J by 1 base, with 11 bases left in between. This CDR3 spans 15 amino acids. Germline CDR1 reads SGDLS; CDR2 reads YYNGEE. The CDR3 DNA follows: TGTGCCAGCAGCGTTGGGCTAGCGCGCACAGATACGCAGTATTTT. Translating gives CASSVGLARTDTQYF.

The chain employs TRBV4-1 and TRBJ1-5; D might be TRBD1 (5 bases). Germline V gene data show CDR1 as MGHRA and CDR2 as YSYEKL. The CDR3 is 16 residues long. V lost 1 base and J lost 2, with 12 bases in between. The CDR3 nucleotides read TGCGCCAGCAGCCAAGGGTGGGGCGCCGGCAATCAGCCCCAGCATTTT. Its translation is CASSQGWGAGNQPQHF.

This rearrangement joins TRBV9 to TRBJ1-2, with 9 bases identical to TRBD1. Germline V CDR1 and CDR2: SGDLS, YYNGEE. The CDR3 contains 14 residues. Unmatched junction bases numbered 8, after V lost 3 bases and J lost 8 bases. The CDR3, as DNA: TGTGCCAGCAGCGCTCTCCGGACAGGGGAAGGCTACACCTTC. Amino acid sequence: CASSALRTGEGYTF. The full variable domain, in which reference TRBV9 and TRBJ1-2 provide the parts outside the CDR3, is DSGVTQTPKHLITATGQRVTLRCSPRSGDLSVYWYQQSLDQGLQFLIQYYNGEERAKGNILERFSAQQFPDLHSELNLSSLELGDSALYFCASSALRTGEGYTFGSGTRLTVV.

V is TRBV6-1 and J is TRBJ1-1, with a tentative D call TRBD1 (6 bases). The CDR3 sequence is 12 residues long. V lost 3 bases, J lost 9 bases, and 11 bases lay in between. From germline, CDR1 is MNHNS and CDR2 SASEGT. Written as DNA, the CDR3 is TGTGCCAGCAGTGAGGGACATCTTAAAGCTTTCTTT. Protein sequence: CASSEGHLKAFF.

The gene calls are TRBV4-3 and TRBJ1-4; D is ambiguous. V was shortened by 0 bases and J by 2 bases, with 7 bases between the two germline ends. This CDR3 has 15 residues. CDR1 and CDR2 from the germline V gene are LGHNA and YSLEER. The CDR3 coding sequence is TGCGCCAGCAGCCAAGAGGCAGGCACTAATGAAAAACTGTTTTTT. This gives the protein CASSQEAGTNEKLFF.

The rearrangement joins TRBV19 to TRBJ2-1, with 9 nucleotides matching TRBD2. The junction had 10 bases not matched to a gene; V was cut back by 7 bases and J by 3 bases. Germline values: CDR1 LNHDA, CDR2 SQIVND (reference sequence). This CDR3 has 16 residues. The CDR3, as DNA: TGTGCCAGTACCCCCAGCGGGAGGATATACTACAATGAGCAGTTCTTC. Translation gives CASTPSGRIYYNEQFF.

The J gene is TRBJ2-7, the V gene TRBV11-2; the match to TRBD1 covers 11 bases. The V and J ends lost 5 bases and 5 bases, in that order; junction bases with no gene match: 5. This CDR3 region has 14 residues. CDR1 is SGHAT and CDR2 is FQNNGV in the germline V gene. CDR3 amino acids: CASSQWTGGHEQYF. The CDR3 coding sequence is TGTGCCAGCAGCCAGTGGACAGGGGGCCACGAGCAGTACTTC.

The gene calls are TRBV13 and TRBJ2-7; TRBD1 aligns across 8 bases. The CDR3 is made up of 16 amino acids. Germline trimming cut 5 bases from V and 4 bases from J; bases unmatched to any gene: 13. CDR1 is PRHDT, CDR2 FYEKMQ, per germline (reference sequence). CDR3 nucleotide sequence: TGTGCCAGCAGCCCTAACTTTCGGACAGGGACGTACGAGCAGTACTTC. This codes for CASSPNFRTGTYEQYF.

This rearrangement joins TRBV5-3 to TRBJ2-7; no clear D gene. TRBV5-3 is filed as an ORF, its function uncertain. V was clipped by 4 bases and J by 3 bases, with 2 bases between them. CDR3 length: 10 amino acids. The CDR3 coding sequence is TGTGCCAGAAGCCTCTACGAGCAGTACTTC. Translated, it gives CARSLYEQYF.

CDR3 loop: CASSLEETQYF. DNA of the CDR3: TGCGCCAGCAGCCTAGAAGAGACCCAGTACTTC. The chain has TRBV5-1 and TRBJ2-5; D gene unclear. Trimming left V 4 bases short and J 3 bases short, with 4 bases between. This CDR3 region has 11 residues. Germline V CDR1 and CDR2: SGHRS, YFSETQ.

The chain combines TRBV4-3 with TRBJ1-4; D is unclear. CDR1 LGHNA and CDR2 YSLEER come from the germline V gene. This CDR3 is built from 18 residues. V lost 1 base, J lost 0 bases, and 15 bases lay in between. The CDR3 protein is CASSQVFRLTPTNEKLFF. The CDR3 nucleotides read TGCGCCAGCAGCCAAGTCTTCCGTCTTACTCCAACTAATGAAAAACTGTTTTTT.

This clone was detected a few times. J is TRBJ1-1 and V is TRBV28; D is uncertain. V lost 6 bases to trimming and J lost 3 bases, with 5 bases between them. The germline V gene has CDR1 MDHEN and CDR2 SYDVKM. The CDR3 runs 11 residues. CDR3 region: CASSGYTEAFF. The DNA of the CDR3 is TGTGCCAGCAGCGGTTACACTGAAGCTTTCTTT. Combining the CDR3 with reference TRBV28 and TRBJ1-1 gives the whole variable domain DVKVTQSSRYLVKRTGEKVFLECVQDMDHENMFWYRQDPGLGLRLIYFSYDVKMKEKGDIPEGYSVSREKKERFSLILESASTNQTSMYLCASSGYTEAFFGQGTRLTVV.